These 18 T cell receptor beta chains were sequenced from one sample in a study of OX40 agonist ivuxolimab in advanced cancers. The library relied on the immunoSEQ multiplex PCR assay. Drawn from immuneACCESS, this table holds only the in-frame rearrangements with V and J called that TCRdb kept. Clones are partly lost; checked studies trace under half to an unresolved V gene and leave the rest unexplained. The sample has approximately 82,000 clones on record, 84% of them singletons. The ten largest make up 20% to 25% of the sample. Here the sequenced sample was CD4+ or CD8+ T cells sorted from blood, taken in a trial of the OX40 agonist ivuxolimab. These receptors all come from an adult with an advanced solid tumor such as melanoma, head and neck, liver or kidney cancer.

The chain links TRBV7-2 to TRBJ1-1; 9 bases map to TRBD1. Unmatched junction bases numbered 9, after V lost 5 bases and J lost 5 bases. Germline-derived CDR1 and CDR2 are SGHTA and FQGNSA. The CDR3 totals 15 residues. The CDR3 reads CASSPEPDRGTEAFF. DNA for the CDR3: TGTGCCAGCAGCCCAGAACCCGACAGGGGGACTGAAGCTTTCTTT.

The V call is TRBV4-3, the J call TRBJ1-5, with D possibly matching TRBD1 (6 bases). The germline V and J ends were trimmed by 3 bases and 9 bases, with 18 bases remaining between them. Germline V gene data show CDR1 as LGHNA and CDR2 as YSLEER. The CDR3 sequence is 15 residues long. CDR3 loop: CASSQLHTGSRPQHF. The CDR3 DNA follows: TGCGCCAGCAGCCAGTTACATACAGGGAGCCGGCCCCAGCATTTT.

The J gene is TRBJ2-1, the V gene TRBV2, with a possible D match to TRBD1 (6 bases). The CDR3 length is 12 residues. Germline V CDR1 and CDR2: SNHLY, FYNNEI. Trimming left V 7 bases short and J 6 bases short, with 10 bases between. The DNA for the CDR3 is TGTGCCAGCAAAGCGGACAGCAATGAGCAGTTCTTC. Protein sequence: CASKADSNEQFF.

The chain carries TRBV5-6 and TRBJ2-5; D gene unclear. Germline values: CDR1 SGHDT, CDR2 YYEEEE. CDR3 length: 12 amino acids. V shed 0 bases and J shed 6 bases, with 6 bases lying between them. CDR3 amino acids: CASSLAAKTQYF. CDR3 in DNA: TGTGCCAGCAGCTTGGCCGCGAAGACCCAGTACTTC.

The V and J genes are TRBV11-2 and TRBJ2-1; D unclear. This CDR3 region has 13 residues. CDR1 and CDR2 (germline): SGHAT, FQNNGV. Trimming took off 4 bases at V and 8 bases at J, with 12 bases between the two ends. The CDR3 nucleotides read TGTGCCAGCAGCTCACTCCTAATAGATGAGCAGTTCTTC. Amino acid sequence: CASSSLLIDEQFF.

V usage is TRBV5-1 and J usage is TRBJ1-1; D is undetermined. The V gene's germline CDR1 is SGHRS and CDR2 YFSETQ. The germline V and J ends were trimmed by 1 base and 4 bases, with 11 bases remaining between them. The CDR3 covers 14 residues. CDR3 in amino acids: CASSLLGDGTEAFF. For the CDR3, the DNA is TGCGCCAGCAGCTTGTTGGGAGATGGCACTGAAGCTTTCTTT.

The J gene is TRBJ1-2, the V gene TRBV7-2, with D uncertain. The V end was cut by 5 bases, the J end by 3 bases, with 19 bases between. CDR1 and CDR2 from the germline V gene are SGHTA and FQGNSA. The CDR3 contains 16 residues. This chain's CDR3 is CASSPPLGRKDYGYTF. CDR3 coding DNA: TGTGCCAGCAGCCCCCCTCTTGGACGAAAAGACTATGGCTACACCTTC.

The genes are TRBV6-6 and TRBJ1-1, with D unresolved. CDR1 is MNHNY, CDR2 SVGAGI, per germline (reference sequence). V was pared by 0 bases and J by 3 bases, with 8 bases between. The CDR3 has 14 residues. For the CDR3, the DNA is TGTGCCAGCAGTTACTCGAGGCCGGACACTGAAGCTTTCTTT. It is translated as CASSYSRPDTEAFF.

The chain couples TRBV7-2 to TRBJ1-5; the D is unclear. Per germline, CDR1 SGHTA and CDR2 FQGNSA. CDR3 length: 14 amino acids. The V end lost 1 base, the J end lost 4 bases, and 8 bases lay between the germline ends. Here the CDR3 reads CASSLGGRNQPQHF. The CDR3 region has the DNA TGTGCCAGCAGCTTAGGGGGTCGGAATCAGCCCCAGCATTTT.

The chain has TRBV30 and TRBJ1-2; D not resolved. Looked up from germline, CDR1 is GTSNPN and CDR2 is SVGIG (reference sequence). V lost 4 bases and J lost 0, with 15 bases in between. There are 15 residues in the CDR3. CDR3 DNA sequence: TGTGCCTGGAATTCGCCCCGAGCATCTAACTATGGCTACACCTTC. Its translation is CAWNSPRASNYGYTF.

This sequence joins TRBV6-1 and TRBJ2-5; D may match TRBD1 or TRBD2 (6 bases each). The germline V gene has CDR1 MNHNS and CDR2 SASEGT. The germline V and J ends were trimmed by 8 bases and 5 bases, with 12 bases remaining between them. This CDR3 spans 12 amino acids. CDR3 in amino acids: CASSGAGETQYF. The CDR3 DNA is TGTGCCAGCTCGGGGGCCGGGGAGACCCAGTACTTC.

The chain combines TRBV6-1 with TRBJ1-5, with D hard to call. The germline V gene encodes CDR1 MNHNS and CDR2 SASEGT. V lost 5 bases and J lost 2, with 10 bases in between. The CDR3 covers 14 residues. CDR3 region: CASSLTDGNQPQHF. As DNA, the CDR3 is TGTGCCAGCAGTCTCACAGATGGCAATCAGCCCCAGCATTTT.

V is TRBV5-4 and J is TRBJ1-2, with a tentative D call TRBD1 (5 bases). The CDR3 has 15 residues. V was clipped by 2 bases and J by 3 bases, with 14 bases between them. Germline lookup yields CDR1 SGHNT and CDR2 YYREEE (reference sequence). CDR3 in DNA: TGTGCCAGCAGCTTACCCGACAGTCCTGACTATGGCTACACCTTC. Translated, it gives CASSLPDSPDYGYTF.

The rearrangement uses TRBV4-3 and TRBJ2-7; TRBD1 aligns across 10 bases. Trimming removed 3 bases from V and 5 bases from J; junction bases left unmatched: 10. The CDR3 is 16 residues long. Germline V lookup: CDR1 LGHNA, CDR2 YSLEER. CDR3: CASSQLGTGEMNEQYF. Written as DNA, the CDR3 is TGCGCCAGCAGCCAGCTCGGGACAGGGGAAATGAACGAGCAGTACTTC.

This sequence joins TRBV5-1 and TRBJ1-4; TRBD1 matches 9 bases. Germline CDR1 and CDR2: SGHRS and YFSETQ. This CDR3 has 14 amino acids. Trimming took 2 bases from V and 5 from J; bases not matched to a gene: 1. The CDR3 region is CASSFGTGNEKLFF. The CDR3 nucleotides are TGCGCCAGCAGCTTTGGGACAGGGAATGAAAAACTGTTTTTT.

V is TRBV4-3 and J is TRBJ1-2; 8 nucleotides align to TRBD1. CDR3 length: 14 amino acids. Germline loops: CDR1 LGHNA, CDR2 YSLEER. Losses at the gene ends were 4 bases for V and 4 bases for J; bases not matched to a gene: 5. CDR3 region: CASSPPGGSYGYTF. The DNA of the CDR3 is TGCGCCAGCAGCCCCCCAGGGGGCAGCTATGGCTACACCTTC.

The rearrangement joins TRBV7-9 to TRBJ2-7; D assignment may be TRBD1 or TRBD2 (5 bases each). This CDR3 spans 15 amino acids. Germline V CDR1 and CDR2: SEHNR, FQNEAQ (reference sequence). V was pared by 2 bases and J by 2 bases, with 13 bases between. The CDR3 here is CASSLRGHGTYEQYF. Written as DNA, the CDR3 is TGTGCCAGCAGCTTAAGGGGTCACGGGACCTACGAGCAGTACTTC.

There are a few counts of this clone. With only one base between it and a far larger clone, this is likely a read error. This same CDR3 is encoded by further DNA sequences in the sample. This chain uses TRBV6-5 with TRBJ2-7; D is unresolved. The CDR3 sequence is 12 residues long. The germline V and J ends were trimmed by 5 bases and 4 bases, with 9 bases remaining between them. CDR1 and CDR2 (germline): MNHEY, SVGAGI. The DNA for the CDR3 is TGTGCCAGCAGTGAGGCCGTATACGAGCAGTACTTC. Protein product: CASSEAVYEQYF.